The clone carrying this T cell receptor beta chain has at least ten counts. Its target is not known. It was with unique molecular identifiers that the TCRbeta library was prepared. Each CDR3 protein gets one entry after TCRdb re-called the PCR reads with MiXCR. The sample yields over 150,000 distinct CDR3 sequences, 8.5% to 14% seen once. These data originate in a study of T-cell reconstitution after alpha-beta-depleted transplantation in children. V shed 4 bases and J shed 3 bases, with 17 bases lying between them. CDR3 size: 16 residues. Study-level points and caveats: Hyperexpanded clones declined; after one year, newly produced T cells mostly supplied diversity.

The receptor's source is a boy between 2 and 10 years old with acute myeloid leukemia, due to receive a stem cell transplant. The chain uses TRBV12-3 or TRBV12-4 and TRBJ2-3; D is perhaps TRBD1 (6 bases). The material sequenced was PBMCs, taken before TCRalphabeta/CD19-depleted stem cell transplant. The DNA for the CDR3 is TGTGCCAGCAGTTGGGTGCTAGGGGGTTCGACAGATACGCAGTATTTT. The encoded protein is CASSWVLGGSTDTQYF.